The rows below give T cell receptor beta chains drawn from one sample of a study of blood T cell repertoires in COVID-19. Sequenced by immunoSEQ multiplex PCR; TCRdb stores in-frame clones only, minus some. This repertoire shows 130,000 or so clones, around 80% found once; its top ten account for 9.5% to 14%. The sequenced material came from peripheral blood. These receptors were collected from a human donor in a cohort sampled during active COVID-19. Both conserved end residues are part of each CDR3. Each record gives: CDR3 length, J gene, clone size, D gene, V gene, CDR3 DNA, CDR3 protein. D genes are given only for firm matches. Clone size is shown for a subset of rows, as once, few, many or a class of expanded clone.

>13|TRBJ1-1|-|-|TRBV7-7
TGTGCCAGCAGCCCACGTGGGGAGGCTGAAGCTTTCTTT
CASSPRGEAEAFF
>12|TRBJ1-1|medium-sized|TRBD1|TRBV30
TGTGCCGCAGGACAGGGGTTCACTGAAGCTTTCTTT
CAAGQGFTEAFF
>17|TRBJ2-1|-|-|TRBV5-1
TGCGCCAGCAGCTTGTATGAACGGAGAGGGACCTACAATGAGCAGTTCTTC
CASSLYERRGTYNEQFF
>15|TRBJ2-7|-|TRBD1|TRBV6-6
TGTGCCAGCAGTTACTCGGGACAGGGGTCCTACGAGCAGTACTTC
CASSYSGQGSYEQYF
>14|TRBJ2-5|-|TRBD1|TRBV3-1/TRBV3-2
TGTGCCAGCGGCGGGACAGGGGGTTGGGAGACCCAGTACTTC
CASGGTGGWETQYF
>15|TRBJ1-5|-|TRBD1|TRBV30
TGTGCCTGGAGTCCCGGACAGGGGGCAAGTCAGCCCCAGCATTTT
CAWSPGQGASQPQHF
>14|TRBJ2-5|few|-|TRBV5-1
TGCGCCAGCAGCGGCGGCAGATTTCAAGAGACCCAGTACTTC
CASSGGRFQETQYF
>15|TRBJ2-7|-|TRBD1|TRBV11-2
TGTGCCAGCAGCTCCTACAGGGGCTCCGCGTACGAGCAGTACTTC
CASSSYRGSAYEQYF
>16|TRBJ2-3|-|-|TRBV7-8
TGTGCCAGCACCCAACTCACCTCTTCTAGCACAGATACGCAGTATTTT
CASTQLTSSSTDTQYF
>15|TRBJ2-2|-|-|TRBV18
TGTGCCAGCTCACCCAGGACAGCAAACACCGGGGAGCTGTTTTTT
CASSPRTANTGELFF
>14|TRBJ2-5|-|-|TRBV30
TGTGCCTGGAGTGCCCTGGGCGGGCAAGAGACCCAGTACTTC
CAWSALGGQETQYF
>16|TRBJ2-1|few|-|TRBV5-1
TGCGCCAGCAGCTTGAATCCTCCGGGGTCTAGCAATGAGCAGTTCTTC
CASSLNPPGSSNEQFF
>14|TRBJ1-1|-|-|TRBV6-5
TGTGCCAGCGGTTTACAGGCGACAAACACTGAAGCTTTCTTT
CASGLQATNTEAFF
>15|TRBJ2-3|few|TRBD1|TRBV5-8
TGTGCCAGCAGCTTGGCCCTACAGGGGGTAGATACGCAGTATTTT
CASSLALQGVDTQYF
>17|TRBJ2-3|-|TRBD2|TRBV4-1
TGCGCCAGCAGCCAAGGACATAGCGGGTTCAGGGCAGATACGCAGTATTTT
CASSQGHSGFRADTQYF
>14|TRBJ2-5|-|TRBD2|TRBV19
TGTGCCAGTAGGAGAGGCGGGGGGGAGGAGACCCAGTACTTC
CASRRGGGEETQYF
>12|TRBJ1-1|few|-|TRBV9
TGTGCCAGCAGCCCACAGTACACTGAAGCTTTCTTT
CASSPQYTEAFF
>14|TRBJ1-1|few|TRBD1|TRBV4-1
TGCGCCAGCAGCCAAGGGACAGGAACAACTGAAGCTTTCTTT
CASSQGTGTTEAFF
>12|TRBJ2-1|-|-|TRBV12-3/TRBV12-4
TGTGCCAGCAGTTTGGGCGGGCAGGAGCAGTTCTTC
CASSLGGQEQFF
>17|TRBJ2-3|-|-|TRBV14
TGTGCCAGCAGCCAAGATCGACGACTAGTAGCCGTAGATACGCAGTATTTT
CASSQDRRLVAVDTQYF
>14|TRBJ2-5|-|TRBD1|TRBV6-5
TGTGCCAGCAGCGGGACAGCTTCCCAAGAGACCCAGTACTTC
CASSGTASQETQYF
>18|TRBJ2-2|-|TRBD1|TRBV19
TGTGCCAGTAGATTAACCCGGGACAGGGGGCTGAACACCGGGGAGCTGTTTTTT
CASRLTRDRGLNTGELFF
>15|TRBJ2-1|-|-|TRBV5-4
TGTGCCAGCAGCTTGGCATTAGACTCGACCGGAGAGCAGTTCTTC
CASSLALDSTGEQFF
>16|TRBJ1-4|-|-|TRBV10-3
TGTGCCATCAGTGAGGCAGCGGGGCAGGGTAATGAAAAACTGTTTTTT
CAISEAAGQGNEKLFF